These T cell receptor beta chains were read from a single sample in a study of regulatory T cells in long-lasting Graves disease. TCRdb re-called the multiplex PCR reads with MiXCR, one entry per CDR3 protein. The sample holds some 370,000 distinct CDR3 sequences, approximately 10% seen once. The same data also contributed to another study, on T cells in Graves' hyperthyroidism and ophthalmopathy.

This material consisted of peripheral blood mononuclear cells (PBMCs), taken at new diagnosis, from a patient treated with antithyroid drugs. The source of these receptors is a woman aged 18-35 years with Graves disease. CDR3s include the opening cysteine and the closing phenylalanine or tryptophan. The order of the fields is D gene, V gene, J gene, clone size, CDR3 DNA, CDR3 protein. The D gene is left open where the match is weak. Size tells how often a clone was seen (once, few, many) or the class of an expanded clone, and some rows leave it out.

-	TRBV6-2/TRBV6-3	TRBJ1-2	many	TGTGCCAGCAGACGATCCGCCGGGGTTCGCTATGGCTACACCTTC	CASRRSAGVRYGYTF
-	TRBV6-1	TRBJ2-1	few	TGTGCCAGCAGTATAGCGATAGACTACAATGAGCAGTTCTTC	CASSIAIDYNEQFF
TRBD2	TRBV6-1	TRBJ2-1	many	TGTGCCAGTTGTATCGGGCTAGCGGGGACGAGCTCCTACAATGAGCAGTTCTTC	CASCIGLAGTSSYNEQFF
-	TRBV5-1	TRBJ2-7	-	TGCGCCAGCAGCTACCACAGAACCTACGAGCAGTACTTC	CASSYHRTYEQYF
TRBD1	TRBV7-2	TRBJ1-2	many	TGTGCCAGCAGCTTAGCGTATAGACAGGGCGATGGTGGCTACACCTTC	CASSLAYRQGDGGYTF
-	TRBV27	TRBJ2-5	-	TGTGCCAGCAGTACGTTTAATGAAGAGACCCAGTACTTC	CASSTFNEETQYF
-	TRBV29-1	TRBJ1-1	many	TGCAGCGTTATACCCGGGGTCAATGACGCTGAAGCTTTCTTT	CSVIPGVNDAEAFF
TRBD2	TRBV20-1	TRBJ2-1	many	TGCAGTGCTAGAGGTCTCTACTTAGCGGGGACCTTCAGGGGAGGCACTAATAATGAGCAGTTCTTC	CSARGLYLAGTFRGGTNNEQFF
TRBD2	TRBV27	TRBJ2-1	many	TGTGCCAGCAGCCCCGGGACTAGCGGGAGAAATGAGCAGTTCTTC	CASSPGTSGRNEQFF
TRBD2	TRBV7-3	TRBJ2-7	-	TGTGCCAGCAGGCGAGCGGGAGAGGACGAGCAGTACTTC	CASRRAGEDEQYF
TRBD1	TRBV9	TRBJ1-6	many	TGTGCCAGCAGCGTAGAAGGGACAGGGGGCAATTCACCCCTCCACTTT	CASSVEGTGGNSPLHF
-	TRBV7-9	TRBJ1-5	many	TGTGCCAGCAGCTTAATTGATCAGCCCCAGCATTTT	CASSLIDQPQHF
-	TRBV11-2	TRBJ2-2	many	TGTGCCAGCAGCTTGTCGCCAGGGTGGACCGGGGAGCTGTTTTTT	CASSLSPGWTGELFF
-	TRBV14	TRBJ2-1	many	TGTGCCAGCAGCCAACTCCCTGCGTCGTGGCAGTTCTTC	CASSQLPASWQFF
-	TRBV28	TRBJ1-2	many	TGTGCCAGCGGGAACTATGGCTACACCTTC	CASGNYGYTF
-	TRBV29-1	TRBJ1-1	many	TGCAGCGTTGAAGATCAAGAGGGGATCCTCAACACTGAAGCTTTCTTT	CSVEDQEGILNTEAFF
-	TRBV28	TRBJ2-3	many	TGTGCCAGCAGTTTGAGTGGACCAATCACAGATACGCAGTATTTT	CASSLSGPITDTQYF
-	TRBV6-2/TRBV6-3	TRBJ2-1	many	TGTGCCAGCAGTTACTCGCGGTCTAGGTACAATGAGCAGTTCTTC	CASSYSRSRYNEQFF
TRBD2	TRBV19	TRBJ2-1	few	TGTGCCAGTAGTATCGGGCCTAGCGGGTACAATGAGCAGTTCTTC	CASSIGPSGYNEQFF
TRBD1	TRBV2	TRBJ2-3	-	TGTGCCAGCAGTGTTGGTCCAGGGGGCGCGGGCACAGATACGCAGTATTTT	CASSVGPGGAGTDTQYF
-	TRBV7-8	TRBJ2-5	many	TGTGCCAGCAGCCCCCGAAAGAAGGGCCAAGAGACCCAGTACTTC	CASSPRKKGQETQYF
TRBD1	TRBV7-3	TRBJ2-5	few	TGTGCCAGCAGCTCCCACCCCGGGACAGGGGGCGTGCCGGTCTTC	CASSSHPGTGGVPVF
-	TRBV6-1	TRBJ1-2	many	TGTGCCAGCAGCAAGACAGCCCTTGTACCAATCTTC	CASSKTALVPIF
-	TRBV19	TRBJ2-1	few	TGTGCCAGTAGTATAGCAGGGACCGAGGAGCAGTTCTTC	CASSIAGTEEQFF
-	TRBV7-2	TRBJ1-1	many	TGTGCCAGCAGTCGGACAGCGAACACTGAAGCTTTCTTT	CASSRTANTEAFF
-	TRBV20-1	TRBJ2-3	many	TGCAGTGGTCAAAACTGGCGTGACACAGATACGCAGTATTTT	CSGQNWRDTDTQYF